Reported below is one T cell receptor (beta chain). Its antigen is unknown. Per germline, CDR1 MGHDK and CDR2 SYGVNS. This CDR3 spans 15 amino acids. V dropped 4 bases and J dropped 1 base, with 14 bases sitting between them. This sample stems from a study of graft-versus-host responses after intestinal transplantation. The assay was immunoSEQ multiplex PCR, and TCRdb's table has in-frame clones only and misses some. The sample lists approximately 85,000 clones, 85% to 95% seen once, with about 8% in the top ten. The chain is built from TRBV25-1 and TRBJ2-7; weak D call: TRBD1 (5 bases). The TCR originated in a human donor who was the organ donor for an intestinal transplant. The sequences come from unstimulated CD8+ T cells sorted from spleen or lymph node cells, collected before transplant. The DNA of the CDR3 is TGTGCCAGCAGTGGACAGTGGGCGAATTCCTACGAGCAGTACTTC. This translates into CASSGQWANSYEQYF.